The rows below give T cell receptor beta chains drawn from one sample of a study of T cells and Merkel cell carcinoma outcomes. TCRdb keeps only in-frame clones here, not all; method: immunoSEQ multiplex PCR. The data show around 16,000 clones, 80% to 90% seen once. The source material was tumor tissue from Merkel cell carcinoma. These receptors all stem from a human donor with Merkel cell carcinoma. The CDR3 runs from the conserved cysteine through the conserved F or W. Each record gives: J gene, clone size, V gene, CDR3 length, D gene, CDR3 DNA, CDR3 protein. D genes are given only for firm matches. Clone size appears in some rows only: once, few, many, or a class for an expanded clone.

J: TRBJ2-5; size: .; V: TRBV4-1; length: 15; D: TRBD1; DNA: TGCGCCAGCAGCCAAGATCAGGACAGGGTTCGGCGCCAGTACTTC; CDR3: CASSQDQDRVRRQYF
J: TRBJ2-1; size: .; V: TRBV2; length: 11; D: .; DNA: TGTGCCAGCAGCGGGCACAATGAGCAGTTCTTC; CDR3: CASSGHNEQFF
J: TRBJ2-3; size: .; V: TRBV27; length: 15; D: .; DNA: TGTGCCAGCAGTCCCTTTGCGGGGAGCACAGATACGCAGTATTTT; CDR3: CASSPFAGSTDTQYF
J: TRBJ1-5; size: .; V: TRBV7-3; length: 13; D: TRBD1; DNA: TGTGCCAGCAGCAGAGACAGGGGTCAGCCCCAGCATTTT; CDR3: CASSRDRGQPQHF
J: TRBJ1-4; size: .; V: TRBV7-9; length: 15; D: TRBD1; DNA: TGTGCCAGCGGCCTCGGTGGGACAGGGCGGGAAAAACTGTTTTTT; CDR3: CASGLGGTGREKLFF
J: TRBJ2-1; size: .; V: TRBV6-1; length: 15; D: TRBD1; DNA: TGTGCCAGCAGTGAAAGGGACAGTGCATACAATGAGCAGTTCTTC; CDR3: CASSERDSAYNEQFF
J: TRBJ1-2; size: .; V: TRBV2; length: 14; D: TRBD1; DNA: TGTGCCAGCAGGGAGACAGGGCAGGGCTATGGCTACACCTTC; CDR3: CASRETGQGYGYTF
J: TRBJ2-2; size: .; V: TRBV9; length: 13; D: TRBD2; DNA: TGTGCCAGCAGAACGGGAGGGGACGGGGAGCTGTTTTTT; CDR3: CASRTGGDGELFF
J: TRBJ2-7; size: .; V: TRBV5-4; length: 15; D: .; DNA: TGTGCCAGCAGCTCCAGACTAACCTCTACAACGGAGCAGTACTTC; CDR3: CASSSRLTSTTEQYF
J: TRBJ1-4; size: .; V: TRBV9; length: 14; D: .; DNA: TGTGCCAGCAGCGTAGGGACAAGGCCTGAAAAACTGTTTTTT; CDR3: CASSVGTRPEKLFF
J: TRBJ1-1; size: .; V: TRBV6-5; length: 12; D: TRBD1; DNA: TGTGCCAGCAGTTCCCAGGGGGACTCGGCTTTCTTT; CDR3: CASSSQGDSAFF
J: TRBJ1-5; size: .; V: TRBV28; length: 17; D: .; DNA: TGTGCCAGCAGTTTATGGATGACACCAAATAGCAATCAGCCCCAGCATTTT; CDR3: CASSLWMTPNSNQPQHF
J: TRBJ2-1; size: .; V: TRBV30; length: 14; D: TRBD2; DNA: TGTGCCTGGAGTATAGGCGGGGGGGCCGATGAGCAGTTCTTC; CDR3: CAWSIGGGADEQFF
J: TRBJ1-5; size: .; V: TRBV6-1; length: 17; D: .; DNA: TGTGCCAGCAGTGACGATCGACGGTATTATAGCAATCAGCCCCAGCATTTT; CDR3: CASSDDRRYYSNQPQHF
J: TRBJ2-5; size: once; V: TRBV28; length: 14; D: TRBD1; DNA: TGTGCCAGCAGTTTATCCGGGACAGGAATGTACCAGTACTTC; CDR3: CASSLSGTGMYQYF
J: TRBJ1-5; size: few; V: TRBV7-6; length: 14; D: .; DNA: TGTGCCAGCAGCTTAGGACCGAGCAATCAGCCCCAGCATTTT; CDR3: CASSLGPSNQPQHF
J: TRBJ1-2; size: .; V: TRBV25-1; length: 12; D: .; DNA: TGTGCCAGCAGTGAGGGACAAGATGGCTACACCTTC; CDR3: CASSEGQDGYTF
J: TRBJ1-1; size: .; V: TRBV7-8; length: 16; D: TRBD1; DNA: TGTGCCAGCAGCTTAGGGGGGACAGTATCCTACACTGAAGCTTTCTTT; CDR3: CASSLGGTVSYTEAFF
J: TRBJ1-5; size: .; V: TRBV5-6; length: 14; D: .; DNA: TGTGCCAGCAGCTCCATGGTGGGCAATCAGCCCCAGCATTTT; CDR3: CASSSMVGNQPQHF
J: TRBJ1-1; size: .; V: TRBV5-1; length: 14; D: .; DNA: TGCGCCAGCAGCCTACTCCCGGAGAACACTGAAGCTTTCTTT; CDR3: CASSLLPENTEAFF
J: TRBJ2-7; size: .; V: TRBV5-4; length: 14; D: .; DNA: TGTGCCAGCAGCTTAGAGGGTTTCGCCTACGAGCAGTACTTC; CDR3: CASSLEGFAYEQYF
J: TRBJ2-3; size: .; V: TRBV5-1; length: 14; D: .; DNA: TGCGCCAGCACCCGAGTCGGGGGAACGGATACGCAGTATTTT; CDR3: CASTRVGGTDTQYF
J: TRBJ2-3; size: .; V: TRBV6-5; length: 15; D: .; DNA: TGTGCCAGCAGTTACTCGCAGGGCCCACCAGATACGCAGTATTTT; CDR3: CASSYSQGPPDTQYF
J: TRBJ1-2; size: .; V: TRBV5-6; length: 12; D: .; DNA: TGTGCCAGCAGCTTGGAGACGTGGGTTCTCACCTTC; CDR3: CASSLETWVLTF
J: TRBJ2-6; size: few; V: TRBV7-2; length: 15; D: TRBD2; DNA: TGTGCCAGCAGCGCGGGAGGGTATGGGGCCAACGTCCTGACTTTC; CDR3: CASSAGGYGANVLTF
J: TRBJ2-3; size: .; V: TRBV28; length: 13; D: .; DNA: TGTGCCAGCAGTTTAGGTGGTGCCGATACGCAGTATTTT; CDR3: CASSLGGADTQYF
J: TRBJ1-4; size: .; V: TRBV30; length: 15; D: TRBD1; DNA: TGTGCCTGGAGTAAACCGGGACAGGGACGAGAAAAACTGTTTTTT; CDR3: CAWSKPGQGREKLFF
J: TRBJ2-2; size: .; V: TRBV6-1; length: 13; D: .; DNA: TGTGCCATGCGGGACACAGGTCTCGGGGAGCTGTTTTTT; CDR3: CAMRDTGLGELFF
J: TRBJ1-1; size: .; V: TRBV2; length: 15; D: .; DNA: .; CDR3: CASSDRDRGSVPAFF
J: TRBJ1-5; size: .; V: TRBV2; length: 14; D: TRBD1; DNA: TGTGCCAGCAGAATGGGTTCAGGGGGCCAGCCCCAGCATTTT; CDR3: CASRMGSGGQPQHF
J: TRBJ2-7; size: .; V: TRBV5-5; length: 18; D: TRBD2; DNA: TGTGCCAGCAGCCTCCAGACTAGCGGGGGGATACGCTCCTACGAGCAGTACTTC; CDR3: CASSLQTSGGIRSYEQYF
J: TRBJ1-1; size: .; V: TRBV28; length: 10; D: .; DNA: TGTGCCAGCAGTTACACTGAAGCTTTCTTT; CDR3: CASSYTEAFF
J: TRBJ2-1; size: .; V: TRBV14; length: 15; D: .; DNA: TGTGCCAGCAGCCAGGACCTAAGCTCCTACAATGAGCAGTTCTTC; CDR3: CASSQDLSSYNEQFF
J: TRBJ2-3; size: .; V: TRBV9; length: 16; D: TRBD2; DNA: TGTGCCAGCAGCCTCCTGGCGGGGGGGCCCTCAGATACGCAGTATTTT; CDR3: CASSLLAGGPSDTQYF
J: TRBJ2-1; size: .; V: TRBV11-2; length: 12; D: .; DNA: TGTGCCAGCAGCCCGGGGTACAATGAGCAGTTCTTC; CDR3: CASSPGYNEQFF
J: TRBJ1-4; size: .; V: TRBV7-9; length: 14; D: TRBD1; DNA: TGTGCCAGCAGCTCCGGGACAGACGATGAAAAACTGTTTTTT; CDR3: CASSSGTDDEKLFF
J: TRBJ1-6; size: .; V: TRBV5-1; length: 15; D: .; DNA: TGCGCCAGCAGCTTGGAGCGGGGAGTAGGTTCACCCCTCCACTTT; CDR3: CASSLERGVGSPLHF
J: TRBJ1-4; size: .; V: TRBV7-9; length: 15; D: .; DNA: TGTGCCAGCAGCTTAATGGGGGAGAAGGGTGAAAAACTGTTTTTT; CDR3: CASSLMGEKGEKLFF
J: TRBJ1-1; size: few; V: TRBV11-1; length: 13; D: .; DNA: TGTGCCAGCAGCTTGGGAAGGAGGACTGAAGCTTTCTTT; CDR3: CASSLGRRTEAFF
J: TRBJ1-1; size: .; V: TRBV7-2; length: 14; D: .; DNA: TGTGCGAGCAGCTATTGGGGGGGGGTCCCTGAAGCTTTCTTT; CDR3: CASSYWGGVPEAFF
J: TRBJ2-7; size: .; V: TRBV30; length: 12; D: .; DNA: TGTGCCTGGAGCAAAGGGGACTACGAGCAGTACTTC; CDR3: CAWSKGDYEQYF
J: TRBJ2-5; size: once; V: TRBV30; length: 12; D: .; DNA: TGTGCCTGGAGTGTTCAGGGTGAGACCCAGTACTTC; CDR3: CAWSVQGETQYF